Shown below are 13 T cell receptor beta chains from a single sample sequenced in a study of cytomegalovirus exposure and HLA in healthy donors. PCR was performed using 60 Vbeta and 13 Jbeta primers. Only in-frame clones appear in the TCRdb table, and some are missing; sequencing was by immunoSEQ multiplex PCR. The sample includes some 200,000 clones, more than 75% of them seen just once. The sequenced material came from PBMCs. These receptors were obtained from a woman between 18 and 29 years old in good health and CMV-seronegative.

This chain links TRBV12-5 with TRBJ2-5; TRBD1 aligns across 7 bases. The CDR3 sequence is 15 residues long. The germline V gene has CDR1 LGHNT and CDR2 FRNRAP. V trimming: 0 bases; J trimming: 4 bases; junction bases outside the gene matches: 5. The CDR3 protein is CASGLVLSGGETQYF. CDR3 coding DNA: TGTGCTAGTGGTTTGGTACTGTCAGGGGGAGAGACCCAGTACTTC.

CDR3 sequence: CASSPSGGGFRGNTEAFF. In nucleotides, the CDR3 is TGTGCCAGCAGCCCTTCAGGGGGCGGTTTTCGGGGGAACACTGAAGCTTTCTTT. V gene TRBV27 combines with J gene TRBJ1-1; 8 bases map to TRBD1. The germline V gene encodes CDR1 MNHEY and CDR2 SMNVEV (reference sequence). The CDR3 contains 18 residues. V was pared by 6 bases and J by 1 base, with 16 bases of the junction left unmatched.

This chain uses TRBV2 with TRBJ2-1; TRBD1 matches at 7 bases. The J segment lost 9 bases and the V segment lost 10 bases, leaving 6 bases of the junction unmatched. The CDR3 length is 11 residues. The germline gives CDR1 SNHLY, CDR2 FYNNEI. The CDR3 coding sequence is TGTGCCACCCTGACAGGGACTGAGCAGTTCTTC. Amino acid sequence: CATLTGTEQFF.

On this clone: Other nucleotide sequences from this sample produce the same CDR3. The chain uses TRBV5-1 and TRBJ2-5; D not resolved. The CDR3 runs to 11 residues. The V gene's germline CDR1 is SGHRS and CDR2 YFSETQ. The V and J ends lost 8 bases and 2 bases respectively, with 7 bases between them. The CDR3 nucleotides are TGCGCCAGTTCCCTGCAAGAGACCCAGTACTTC. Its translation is CASSLQETQYF.

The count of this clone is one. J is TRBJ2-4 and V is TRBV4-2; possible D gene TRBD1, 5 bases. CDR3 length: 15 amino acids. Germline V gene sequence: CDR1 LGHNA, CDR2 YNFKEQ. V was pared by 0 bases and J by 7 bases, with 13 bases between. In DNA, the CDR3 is TGTGCCAGCAGCCAAGAGGGGCAGGGTAGCAACATTCAGTACTTC. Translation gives CASSQEGQGSNIQYF.

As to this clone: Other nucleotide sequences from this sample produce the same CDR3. The DNA of the CDR3 is TGCGCCAGCAGCCCAGGGGGCGGGTACGAGCAGTACTTC. It specifies CASSPGGGYEQYF. This chain connects TRBV5-1 to TRBJ2-7; 8 bases agree with TRBD1. With V trimmed by 4 bases and J by 4 bases, 4 bases remained unmatched. Germline values: CDR1 SGHRS, CDR2 YFSETQ. This CDR3 has 13 residues. The whole variable domain, remainder taken from reference TRBV5-1 and TRBJ2-7, is KAGVTQTPRYLIKTRGQQVTLSCSPISGHRSVSWYQQTPGQGLQFLFEYFSETQRNKGNFPGRFSGRQFSNSRSEMNVSTLELGDSALYLCASSPGGGYEQYFGPGTRLTVT.

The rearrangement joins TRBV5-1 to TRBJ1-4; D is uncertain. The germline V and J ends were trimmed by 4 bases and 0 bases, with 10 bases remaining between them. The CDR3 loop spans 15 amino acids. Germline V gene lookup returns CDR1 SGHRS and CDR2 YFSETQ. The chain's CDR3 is CASSASGATNEKLFF. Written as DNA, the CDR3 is TGCGCCAGCAGCGCCAGCGGGGCAACTAATGAAAAACTGTTTTTT.

The CDR3 coding sequence is TGTGCCAGCGCCGACGCGGGGAATGGCTACACCTTC. It codes for CASADAGNGYTF. The V call is TRBV6-5, the J call TRBJ1-2, with no clear D. The V end was cut by 8 bases, the J end by 6 bases, with 13 bases between. The CDR3 totals 12 residues. Germline V gene lookup returns CDR1 MNHEY and CDR2 SVGAGI.

The DNA of the CDR3 is TGCAGCTCAGAAGCGGGGCTCTCCTACAATGAGCAGTTCTTC. This encodes CSSEAGLSYNEQFF. J is TRBJ2-1 and V is TRBV29-1, with 7 bases fitting TRBD2. The trim removed 8 bases at V and 0 bases at J, leaving 7 bases unmatched. The CDR3 extends over 14 amino acids. From germline, CDR1 is SQVTM and CDR2 ANQGSEA.

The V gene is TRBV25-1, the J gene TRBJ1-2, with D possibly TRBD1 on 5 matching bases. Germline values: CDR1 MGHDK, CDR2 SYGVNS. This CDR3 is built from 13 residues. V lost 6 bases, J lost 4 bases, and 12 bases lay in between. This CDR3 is CASRPGITYGYTF. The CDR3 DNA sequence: TGTGCCAGCAGACCAGGGATAACCTATGGCTACACCTTC.

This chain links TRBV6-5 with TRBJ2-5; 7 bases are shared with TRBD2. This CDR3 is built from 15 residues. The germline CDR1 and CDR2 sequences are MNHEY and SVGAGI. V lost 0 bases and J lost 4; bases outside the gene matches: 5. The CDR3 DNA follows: TGTGCCAGCAGTTACTCGGGGGGGTCCAGAGAGACCCAGTACTTC. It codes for CASSYSGGSRETQYF.

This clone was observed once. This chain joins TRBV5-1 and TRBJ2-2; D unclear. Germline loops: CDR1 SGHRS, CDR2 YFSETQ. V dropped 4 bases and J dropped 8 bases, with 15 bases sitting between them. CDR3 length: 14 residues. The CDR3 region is CASSDYGETGELFF. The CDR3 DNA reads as TGCGCCAGCAGCGATTATGGAGAGACGGGGGAGCTGTTTTTT.

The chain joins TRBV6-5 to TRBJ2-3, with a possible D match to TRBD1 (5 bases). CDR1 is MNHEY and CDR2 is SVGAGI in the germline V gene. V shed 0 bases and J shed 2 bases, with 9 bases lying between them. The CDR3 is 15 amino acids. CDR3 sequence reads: CASSYSTGHTDTQYF. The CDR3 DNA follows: TGTGCCAGCAGTTACTCCACAGGCCACACAGATACGCAGTATTTT.